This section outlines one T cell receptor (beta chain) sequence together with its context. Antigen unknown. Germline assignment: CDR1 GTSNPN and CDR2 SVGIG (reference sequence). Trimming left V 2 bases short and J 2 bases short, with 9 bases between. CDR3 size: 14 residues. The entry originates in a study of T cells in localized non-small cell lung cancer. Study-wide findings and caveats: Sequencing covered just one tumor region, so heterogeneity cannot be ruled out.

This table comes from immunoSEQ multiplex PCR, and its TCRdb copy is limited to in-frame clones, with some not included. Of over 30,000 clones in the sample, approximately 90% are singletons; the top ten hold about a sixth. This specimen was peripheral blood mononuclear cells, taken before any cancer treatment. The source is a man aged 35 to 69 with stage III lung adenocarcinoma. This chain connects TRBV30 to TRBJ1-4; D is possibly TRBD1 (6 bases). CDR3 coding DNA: TGTGCCTGGAGTAGGGGGTTGACTAATGAAAAACTGTTTTTT. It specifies CAWSRGLTNEKLFF.